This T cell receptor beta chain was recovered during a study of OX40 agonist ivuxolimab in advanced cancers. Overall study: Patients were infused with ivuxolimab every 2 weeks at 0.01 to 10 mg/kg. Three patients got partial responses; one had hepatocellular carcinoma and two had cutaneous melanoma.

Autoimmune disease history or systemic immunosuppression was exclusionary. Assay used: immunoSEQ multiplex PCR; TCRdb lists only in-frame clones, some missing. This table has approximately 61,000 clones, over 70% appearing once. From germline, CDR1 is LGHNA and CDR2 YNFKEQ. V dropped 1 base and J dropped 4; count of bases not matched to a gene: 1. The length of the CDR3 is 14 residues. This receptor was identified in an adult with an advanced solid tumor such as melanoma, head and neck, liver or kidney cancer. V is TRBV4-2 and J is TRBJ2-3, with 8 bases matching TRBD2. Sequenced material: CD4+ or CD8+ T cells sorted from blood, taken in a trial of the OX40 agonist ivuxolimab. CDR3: CASSQAGGSDTQYF. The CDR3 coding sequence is TGTGCCAGCAGCCAAGCGGGGGGGTCAGATACGCAGTATTTT.